This T cell receptor (beta chain) was identified during a study of TIL therapy for anti-PD-1-resistant metastatic lung cancer. The overall study: Patients then received nivolumab; progressors got lymphodepletion, TIL and IL-2.

Study-wide results and limits: This highly selected cohort may not generalize to typical lung cancer patients.

Concerning this clone: Its cognate antigen is unknown.

Germline-derived CDR1 and CDR2 are KGHSH and LQKENI. The CDR3 loop spans 15 amino acids. Trimming took 5 bases from V and 9 from J; bases not matched to a gene: 9. Time point here: pre-treatment sample, taken before nivolumab and TIL therapy. The libraries were made with immunoSEQ v3. Libraries were prepared by immunoSEQ multiplex PCR; TCRdb keeps only in-frame clonotypes and omits some of them. The table has under 20,000 clones, 60% to 80% seen once. The TCR originated in a person between 25 and 79 years old with non-small cell lung cancer. The input for sequencing was blood, taken at baseline. The V call is TRBV18, the J call TRBJ1-6, with TRBD1 matching 8 bases. The CDR3 coding sequence is TGTGCCAGCTCATCAAACGGACAGGGTGGTTCACCCCTCCACTTT. Its protein product is CASSSNGQGGSPLHF. The whole variable domain, remainder taken from reference TRBV18 and TRBJ1-6, is NAGVMQNPRHLVRRRGQEARLRCSPMKGHSHVYWYRQLPEEGLKFMVYLQKENIIDESGMPKERFSAEFPKEGPSILRIQQVVRGDSAAYFCASSSNGQGGSPLHFGNGTRLTVT.